A selection of T cell receptor beta chains follows, all from one sample in a study of cytotoxic CD8 clonotypes in ibrutinib-treated CLL. Libraries were prepared by immunoSEQ multiplex PCR; TCRdb keeps only in-frame clonotypes and omits some of them. The sample yields some 120,000 clones, about 58% seen once. The source material was PBMCs, sampled after 24 months of ibrutinib treatment. These receptors were taken from a human donor with chronic lymphocytic leukemia. CDR3s include the opening cysteine and the closing phenylalanine or tryptophan. Each record gives: V gene, J gene, clone size, D gene, CDR3 protein, CDR3 DNA. The D gene is left open where the match is weak. Size tells how often a clone was seen (once, few, many) or the class of an expanded clone, and some rows leave it out.

v_gene: TRBV9
j_gene: TRBJ2-3
abundance: few
d_gene: -
CDR3aa: CASSVEPPDTQYF
CDR3nt: TGTGCCAGCAGCGTAGAGCCCCCAGATACGCAGTATTTT

v_gene: TRBV30
j_gene: TRBJ1-5
abundance: few
d_gene: -
CDR3aa: CAWSPQGNNQPQHF
CDR3nt: TGTGCCTGGAGTCCGCAAGGGAACAATCAGCCCCAGCATTTT

v_gene: TRBV28
j_gene: TRBJ1-5
abundance: -
d_gene: -
CDR3aa: CATLSRRQPQHF
CDR3nt: TGTGCCACCCTCTCACGTAGGCAGCCCCAGCATTTT

v_gene: TRBV6-6
j_gene: TRBJ2-1
abundance: -
d_gene: -
CDR3aa: CATLGGEQFF
CDR3nt: TGTGCCACCCTTGGTGGTGAGCAGTTCTTC

v_gene: TRBV30
j_gene: TRBJ2-7
abundance: -
d_gene: -
CDR3aa: CAWSVGEQYF
CDR3nt: TGTGCCTGGAGTGTCGGCGAGCAGTACTTC

v_gene: TRBV11-2
j_gene: TRBJ2-7
abundance: many
d_gene: -
CDR3aa: CASSPWGLWQQYF
CDR3nt: TGTGCCAGCAGTCCCTGGGGGTTGTGGCAGCAGTACTTC

v_gene: TRBV10-1
j_gene: TRBJ2-2
abundance: -
d_gene: -
CDR3aa: CASSDTGGTGELFF
CDR3nt: TGCGCCAGCAGTGATACTGGGGGCACCGGGGAGCTGTTTTTT

v_gene: TRBV7-9
j_gene: TRBJ1-3
abundance: -
d_gene: -
CDR3aa: CASSPTTRTGNTIYF
CDR3nt: TGTGCCAGCAGTCCTACTACAAGAACTGGAAACACCATATATTTT

v_gene: TRBV5-6
j_gene: TRBJ2-7
abundance: few
d_gene: -
CDR3aa: CASSFGRAVSYEQYF
CDR3nt: TGTGCCAGCAGCTTTGGCAGGGCCGTCTCCTACGAGCAGTACTTC

v_gene: TRBV7-6
j_gene: TRBJ1-1
abundance: -
d_gene: TRBD1
CDR3aa: CASSPDRGNTEAFF
CDR3nt: TGTGCCAGCAGCCCCGACAGGGGCAACACTGAAGCTTTCTTT

v_gene: TRBV9
j_gene: TRBJ1-1
abundance: -
d_gene: -
CDR3aa: CASSLGQKNTEAFF
CDR3nt: TGTGCCAGCAGTCTCGGACAGAAGAACACTGAAGCTTTCTTT

v_gene: TRBV29-1
j_gene: TRBJ2-7
abundance: -
d_gene: TRBD1
CDR3aa: CSAQVRDRAVYEQYF
CDR3nt: TGCAGCGCCCAAGTCCGGGACAGGGCCGTCTACGAGCAGTACTTC

v_gene: TRBV5-1
j_gene: TRBJ2-1
abundance: -
d_gene: -
CDR3aa: CASSLRGGDEQFF
CDR3nt: TGCGCCAGCAGCTTAAGGGGGGGCGATGAGCAGTTCTTC

v_gene: TRBV7-9
j_gene: TRBJ2-5
abundance: once
d_gene: -
CDR3aa: CASSFPENRVEETQYF
CDR3nt: TGTGCCAGCAGCTTCCCCGAGAACAGGGTCGAGGAGACCCAGTACTTC

v_gene: TRBV6-6
j_gene: TRBJ1-1
abundance: -
d_gene: -
CDR3aa: CASSQGDTEAFF
CDR3nt: TGTGCCAGCTCCCAAGGGGACACTGAAGCTTTCTTT

v_gene: TRBV10-3
j_gene: TRBJ1-2
abundance: -
d_gene: -
CDR3aa: CATYGLGGEDYGYTF
CDR3nt: TGTGCCACCTATGGATTGGGGGGGGAGGACTATGGCTACACCTTC

v_gene: TRBV6-6
j_gene: TRBJ2-7
abundance: few
d_gene: -
CDR3aa: CASRDRPYEQYF
CDR3nt: TGTGCCAGCAGGGACCGACCCTACGAGCAGTACTTC

v_gene: TRBV30
j_gene: TRBJ1-3
abundance: few
d_gene: -
CDR3aa: CAWSVAGNTIYF
CDR3nt: TGTGCCTGGAGTGTCGCCGGAAACACCATATATTTT

v_gene: TRBV6-1
j_gene: TRBJ2-7
abundance: -
d_gene: TRBD1
CDR3aa: CASSSELGQVVEQYF
CDR3nt: TGTGCCAGCAGTTCAGAACTCGGACAGGTAGTCGAGCAGTACTTC

v_gene: TRBV14
j_gene: TRBJ1-6
abundance: few
d_gene: -
CDR3aa: CASSRPNRAESPLHF
CDR3nt: TGTGCCAGCAGCCGACCGAACAGGGCCGAATCACCCCTCCACTTT

v_gene: TRBV7-2
j_gene: TRBJ2-2
abundance: -
d_gene: -
CDR3aa: CASSLPPQEELFF
CDR3nt: TGTGCCAGCAGCCTACCCCCCCAGGAGGAGCTGTTTTTT

v_gene: TRBV25-1
j_gene: TRBJ1-4
abundance: -
d_gene: TRBD1
CDR3aa: CASSVGGGAGTNEKLFF
CDR3nt: TGTGCCAGCAGTGTCGGAGGGGGCGCAGGGACTAATGAAAAACTGTTTTTT

v_gene: TRBV11-3
j_gene: TRBJ1-1
abundance: many
d_gene: -
CDR3aa: CASSLGWVTEAFF
CDR3nt: TGTGCCAGCAGCTTGGGATGGGTTACTGAAGCTTTCTTT

v_gene: TRBV28
j_gene: TRBJ1-3
abundance: -
d_gene: -
CDR3aa: CASSPPLGGFGNTIYF
CDR3nt: TGTGCCAGCAGTCCTCCCCTGGGGGGATTTGGAAACACCATATATTTT

v_gene: TRBV9
j_gene: TRBJ2-2
abundance: -
d_gene: TRBD1
CDR3aa: CASSVGTGGSNTGELFF
CDR3nt: TGTGCCAGCAGCGTAGGGACAGGGGGTTCGAACACCGGGGAGCTGTTTTTT

v_gene: TRBV18
j_gene: TRBJ2-5
abundance: -
d_gene: TRBD1
CDR3aa: CASSPRQGTETQYF
CDR3nt: TGTGCCAGCTCACCTCGACAGGGAACGGAGACCCAGTACTTC

v_gene: TRBV19
j_gene: TRBJ1-5
abundance: few
d_gene: TRBD1
CDR3aa: CAFTRDRGNQPQHF
CDR3nt: TGTGCCTTTACCCGGGACAGAGGCAATCAGCCCCAGCATTTT

v_gene: TRBV5-4
j_gene: TRBJ1-1
abundance: few
d_gene: -
CDR3aa: CASSPGAVEAFF
CDR3nt: TGTGCCAGCAGCCCTGGGGCCGTTGAAGCTTTCTTT

v_gene: TRBV5-6
j_gene: TRBJ1-6
abundance: few
d_gene: -
CDR3aa: CASSLVAGTRPLHF
CDR3nt: TGTGCCAGCAGCTTGGTCGCCGGGACACGACCCCTCCACTTT

v_gene: TRBV10-3
j_gene: TRBJ2-7
abundance: -
d_gene: TRBD2
CDR3aa: CAIRSGGAPSYSSYEQYF
CDR3nt: TGTGCCATCAGGAGCGGGGGCGCTCCTTCATATAGCTCCTACGAGCAGTACTTC

v_gene: TRBV2
j_gene: TRBJ2-2
abundance: -
d_gene: -
CDR3aa: CASRSGTSTGELFF
CDR3nt: TGTGCCAGCAGGTCCGGGACCTCCACCGGGGAGCTGTTTTTT

v_gene: TRBV5-1
j_gene: TRBJ2-1
abundance: -
d_gene: -
CDR3aa: CASSRDRSYNEQFF
CDR3nt: TGCGCCAGCAGCCGTGACAGGTCCTACAATGAGCAGTTCTTC

v_gene: TRBV7-8
j_gene: TRBJ2-1
abundance: -
d_gene: -
CDR3aa: CASSLDGPGSYNEQFF
CDR3nt: TGTGCCAGCAGCCTTGACGGGCCGGGCTCCTACAATGAGCAGTTCTTC

v_gene: TRBV27
j_gene: TRBJ2-1
abundance: many
d_gene: TRBD1
CDR3aa: CASSLTGTLYNEQFF
CDR3nt: TGTGCCAGCAGTCTGACAGGGACACTTTACAATGAGCAGTTCTTC

v_gene: TRBV19
j_gene: TRBJ1-2
abundance: -
d_gene: -
CDR3aa: CASNFGNYGYTF
CDR3nt: TGTGCCAGTAATTTCGGTAACTATGGCTACACCTTC

v_gene: TRBV7-3
j_gene: TRBJ2-2
abundance: -
d_gene: -
CDR3aa: CASSPEHTTTGELFF
CDR3nt: TGTGCCAGCAGCCCGGAACACACTACCACCGGGGAGCTGTTTTTT

v_gene: TRBV30
j_gene: TRBJ2-6
abundance: few
d_gene: TRBD1
CDR3aa: CAWSVMGQLYSGANVLTF
CDR3nt: TGTGCCTGGAGTGTGATGGGACAGCTATACTCTGGGGCCAACGTCCTGACTTTC

v_gene: TRBV29-1
j_gene: TRBJ1-4
abundance: -
d_gene: -
CDR3aa: CSVEGTAGKLFF
CDR3nt: TGCAGCGTTGAAGGTACGGCAGGGAAACTGTTTTTT

v_gene: TRBV4-1
j_gene: TRBJ1-2
abundance: -
d_gene: -
CDR3aa: CASSLQGTTNYGYTF
CDR3nt: TGCGCCAGCAGCCTACAGGGTACCACTAACTATGGCTACACCTTC

v_gene: TRBV30
j_gene: TRBJ2-1
abundance: few
d_gene: TRBD2
CDR3aa: CAWGLGGGSYNEQFF
CDR3nt: TGTGCCTGGGGACTAGGCGGGGGTTCCTACAATGAGCAGTTCTTC

v_gene: TRBV6-1
j_gene: TRBJ1-1
abundance: -
d_gene: -
CDR3aa: CASSGSDTGWGTEAFF
CDR3nt: TGTGCCAGCAGTGGGTCCGATACAGGGTGGGGCACTGAAGCTTTCTTT

v_gene: TRBV2
j_gene: TRBJ1-1
abundance: -
d_gene: -
CDR3aa: CASTNGRGPYEAFF
CDR3nt: TGTGCCAGCACTAACGGACGAGGGCCTTACGAAGCTTTCTTT

v_gene: TRBV25-1
j_gene: TRBJ2-7
abundance: -
d_gene: -
CDR3aa: CASNPPRNIPEQYF
CDR3nt: TGTGCCAGCAACCCCCCCAGGAATATTCCCGAGCAGTACTTC

v_gene: TRBV4-3
j_gene: TRBJ2-2
abundance: -
d_gene: TRBD2
CDR3aa: CASTRSAGANTGELFF
CDR3nt: TGCGCCAGCACCCGGTCCGCGGGGGCGAACACCGGGGAGCTGTTTTTT

v_gene: TRBV7-2
j_gene: TRBJ2-2
abundance: once
d_gene: -
CDR3aa: CASGGYSTGELFF
CDR3nt: TGTGCCAGTGGGGGTTATAGCACCGGGGAGCTGTTTTTT

v_gene: TRBV30
j_gene: TRBJ1-1
abundance: -
d_gene: -
CDR3aa: CAWSFRGNTEAFF
CDR3nt: TGTGCCTGGAGTTTCAGGGGGAACACTGAAGCTTTCTTT

v_gene: TRBV28
j_gene: TRBJ2-7
abundance: -
d_gene: -
CDR3aa: CASSSGEGGGYKYEQYF
CDR3nt: TGTGCCAGCAGTTCAGGCGAAGGCGGGGGCTATAAATACGAGCAGTACTTC

v_gene: TRBV7-3
j_gene: TRBJ2-2
abundance: -
d_gene: TRBD2
CDR3aa: CASSSDSGTNTGELFF
CDR3nt: TGTGCCAGCAGCTCAGATAGCGGGACAAACACCGGGGAGCTGTTTTTT

v_gene: TRBV7-2
j_gene: TRBJ1-1
abundance: -
d_gene: -
CDR3aa: CASSPGQRTMNTEAFF
CDR3nt: TGTGCCAGCAGCCCCGGGCAACGGACTATGAACACTGAAGCTTTCTTT

v_gene: TRBV6-5
j_gene: TRBJ2-7
abundance: -
d_gene: TRBD1
CDR3aa: CASSYSTGGPGEQYF
CDR3nt: TGTGCCAGCAGTTACTCGACAGGGGGCCCCGGGGAGCAGTACTTC

v_gene: TRBV15
j_gene: TRBJ1-2
abundance: -
d_gene: -
CDR3aa: CATSTYRRGVGGYTF
CDR3nt: TGTGCCACCAGCACCTACAGGAGGGGGGTGGGTGGCTACACCTTC

v_gene: TRBV2
j_gene: TRBJ2-7
abundance: -
d_gene: -
CDR3aa: CASSGLEQYF
CDR3nt: TGTGCCAGCAGCGGACTCGAGCAGTACTTC

v_gene: TRBV7-3
j_gene: TRBJ2-5
abundance: few
d_gene: TRBD2
CDR3aa: CASSGAGAQETQYF
CDR3nt: TGTGCCAGCAGCGGAGCGGGGGCTCAAGAGACCCAGTACTTC

v_gene: TRBV4-2
j_gene: TRBJ1-2
abundance: -
d_gene: -
CDR3aa: CASSHLQDTADYTF
CDR3nt: TGTGCCAGCAGCCACCTCCAGGACACGGCTGACTACACCTTC